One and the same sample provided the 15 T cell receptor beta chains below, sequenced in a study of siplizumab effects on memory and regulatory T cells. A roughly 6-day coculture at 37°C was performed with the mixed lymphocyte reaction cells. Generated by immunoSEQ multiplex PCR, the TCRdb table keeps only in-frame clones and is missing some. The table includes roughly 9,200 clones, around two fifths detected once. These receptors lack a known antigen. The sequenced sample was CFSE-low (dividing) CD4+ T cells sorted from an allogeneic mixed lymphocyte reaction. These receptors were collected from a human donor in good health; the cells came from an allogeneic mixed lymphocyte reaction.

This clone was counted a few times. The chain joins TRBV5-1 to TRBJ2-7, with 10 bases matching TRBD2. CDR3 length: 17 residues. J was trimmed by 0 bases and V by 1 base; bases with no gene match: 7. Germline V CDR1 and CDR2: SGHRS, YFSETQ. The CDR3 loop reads CASSLPGLAAFSYEQYF. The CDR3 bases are TGCGCCAGCAGCTTGCCCGGACTAGCGGCTTTCTCCTACGAGCAGTACTTC.

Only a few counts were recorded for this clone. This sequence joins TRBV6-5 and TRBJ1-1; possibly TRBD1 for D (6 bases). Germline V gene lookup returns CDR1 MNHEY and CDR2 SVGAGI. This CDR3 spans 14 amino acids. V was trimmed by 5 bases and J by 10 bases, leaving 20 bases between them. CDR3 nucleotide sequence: TGTGCCAGCAGTGCAAACAGCGGGACACTCGGAGCTTTCTTT. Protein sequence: CASSANSGTLGAFF.

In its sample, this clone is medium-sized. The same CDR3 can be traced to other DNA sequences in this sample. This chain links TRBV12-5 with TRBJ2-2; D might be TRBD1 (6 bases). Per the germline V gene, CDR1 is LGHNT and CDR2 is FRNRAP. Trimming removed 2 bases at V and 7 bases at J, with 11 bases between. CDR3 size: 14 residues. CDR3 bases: TGTGCTAGTGGTTTGACCACAGGGCTCGGGGAGCTGTTTTTT. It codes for CASGLTTGLGELFF. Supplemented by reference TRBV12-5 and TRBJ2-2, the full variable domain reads DARVTQTPRHKVTEMGQEVTMRCQPILGHNTVFWYRQTMMQGLELLAYFRNRAPLDDSGMPKDRFSAEMPDATLATLKIQPSEPRDSAVYFCASGLTTGLGELFFGEGSRLTVL.

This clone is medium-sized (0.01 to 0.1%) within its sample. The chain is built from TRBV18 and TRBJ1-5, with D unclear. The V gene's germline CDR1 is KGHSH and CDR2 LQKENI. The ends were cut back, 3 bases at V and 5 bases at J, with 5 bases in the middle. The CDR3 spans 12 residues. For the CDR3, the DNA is TGTGCCAGCTCACCTCGAGATCAGCCCCAGCATTTT. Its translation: CASSPRDQPQHF.

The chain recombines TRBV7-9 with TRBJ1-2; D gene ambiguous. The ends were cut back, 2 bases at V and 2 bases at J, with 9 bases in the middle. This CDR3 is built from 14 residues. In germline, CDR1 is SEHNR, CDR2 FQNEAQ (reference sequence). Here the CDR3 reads CASSLSGYNYGYTF. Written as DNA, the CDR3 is TGTGCCAGCAGCTTATCCGGATACAACTATGGCTACACCTTC.

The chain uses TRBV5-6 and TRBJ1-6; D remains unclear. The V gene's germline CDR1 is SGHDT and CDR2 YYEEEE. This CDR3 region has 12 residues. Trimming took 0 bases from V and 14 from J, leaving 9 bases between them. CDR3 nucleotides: TGTGCCAGCAGCTTGGATGACCGAACCCTCCACTTT. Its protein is CASSLDDRTLHF.

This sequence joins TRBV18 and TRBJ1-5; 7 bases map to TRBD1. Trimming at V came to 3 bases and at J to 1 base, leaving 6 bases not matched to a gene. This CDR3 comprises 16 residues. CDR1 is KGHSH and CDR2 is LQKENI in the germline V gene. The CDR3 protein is CASSPRQGRSNQPQHF. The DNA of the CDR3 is TGTGCCAGCTCACCGCGACAGGGAAGGAGCAATCAGCCCCAGCATTTT.

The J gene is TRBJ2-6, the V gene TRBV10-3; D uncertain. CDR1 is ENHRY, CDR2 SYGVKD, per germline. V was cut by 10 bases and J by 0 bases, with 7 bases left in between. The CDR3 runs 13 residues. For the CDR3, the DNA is TGTGCCACCCAGAACTCTGGGGCCAACGTCCTGACTTTC. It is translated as CATQNSGANVLTF.

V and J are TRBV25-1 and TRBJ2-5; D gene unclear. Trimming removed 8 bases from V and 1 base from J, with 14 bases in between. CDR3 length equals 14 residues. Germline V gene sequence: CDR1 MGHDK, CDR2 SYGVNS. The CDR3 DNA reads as TGTGCCAGCCAAATTAGTCCCATCCAAGAGACCCAGTACTTC. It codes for CASQISPIQETQYF.

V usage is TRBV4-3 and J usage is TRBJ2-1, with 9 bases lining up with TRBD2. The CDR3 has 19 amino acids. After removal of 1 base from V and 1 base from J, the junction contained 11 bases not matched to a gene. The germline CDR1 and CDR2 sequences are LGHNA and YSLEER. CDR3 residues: CASSQGRGRAGFSYNEQFF. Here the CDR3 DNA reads TGCGCCAGCAGCCAAGGACGCGGGAGGGCCGGTTTTTCCTACAATGAGCAGTTCTTC.

The CDR3 DNA sequence: TGTGCCTGGAGTCCATTTTTCCGGGCGGGCTCAATGAACACTGAAGCTTTCTTT. This translates into CAWSPFFRAGSMNTEAFF. The chain has TRBV30 and TRBJ1-1, with unresolved D. CDR1 GTSNPN and CDR2 SVGIG come from the germline V gene (reference sequence). Deletions cut 2 bases from V and 0 bases from J, with 22 bases between. The length of the CDR3 is 18 residues.

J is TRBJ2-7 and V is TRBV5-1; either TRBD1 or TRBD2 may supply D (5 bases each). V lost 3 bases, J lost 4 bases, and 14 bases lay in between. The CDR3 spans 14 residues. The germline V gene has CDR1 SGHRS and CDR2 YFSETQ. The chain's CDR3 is CASSYRDGGYEQYF. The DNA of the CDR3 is TGCGCCAGCAGCTACCGGGACGGTGGGTACGAGCAGTACTTC.

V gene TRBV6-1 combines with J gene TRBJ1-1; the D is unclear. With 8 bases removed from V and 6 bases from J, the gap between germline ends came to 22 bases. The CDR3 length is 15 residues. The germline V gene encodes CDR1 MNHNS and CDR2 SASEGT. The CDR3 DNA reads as TGTGCCAGCGGGAGAGGGTCCCTAGATCGGGCTGAAGCTTTCTTT. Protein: CASGRGSLDRAEAFF.

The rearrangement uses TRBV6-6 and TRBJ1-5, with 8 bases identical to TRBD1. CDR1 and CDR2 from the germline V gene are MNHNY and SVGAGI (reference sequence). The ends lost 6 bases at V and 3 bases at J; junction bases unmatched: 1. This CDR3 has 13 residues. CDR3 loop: CASRGQANQPQHF. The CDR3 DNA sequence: TGTGCCAGCAGGGGACAGGCCAATCAGCCCCAGCATTTT.

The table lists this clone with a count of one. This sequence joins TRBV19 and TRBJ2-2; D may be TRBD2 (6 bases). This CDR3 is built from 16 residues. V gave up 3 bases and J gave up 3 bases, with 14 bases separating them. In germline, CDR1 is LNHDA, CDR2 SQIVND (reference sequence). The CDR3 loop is CASSIDGRLYTGELFF. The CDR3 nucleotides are TGTGCCAGTAGTATCGACGGGAGATTGTACACCGGGGAGCTGTTTTTT.